The 23 T cell receptor beta chains given below trace back to one sample, sequenced in a study of cytotoxic CD8 clonotypes in ibrutinib-treated CLL. The assay was immunoSEQ multiplex PCR, and TCRdb's table has in-frame clones only and misses some. This repertoire shows fewer than 30,000 clones, 55% to 70% found once; its top ten account for roughly 50%. Sequencing was performed on PBMCs, taken at disease progression, from a patient treated with ibrutinib. The receptors stem from a human donor with chronic lymphocytic leukemia.

Only one count was recorded for this clone. The rearrangement joins TRBV19 to TRBJ2-3; D might be TRBD1 (5 bases). Germline V gene lookup returns CDR1 LNHDA and CDR2 SQIVND (reference sequence). Trimming removed 3 bases from V and 1 base from J, with 8 bases in between. The CDR3 has 14 residues. In DNA form, the CDR3 reads TGTGCCAGTAGTATGGCGACAGGCACAGATACGCAGTATTTT. Translation: CASSMATGTDTQYF.

The genes are TRBV7-3 and TRBJ1-5, with 8 bases aligning to TRBD1. V lost 3 bases, J lost 0 bases, and 10 bases stayed unmatched. The length of the CDR3 is 18 residues. CDR1 is SGHTA and CDR2 is FQGTGA in the germline V gene. The CDR3 coding sequence is TGTGCCAGCAGCTTTGTGGACAGGGAGGATTATAGCAATCAGCCCCAGCATTTT. This gives the protein CASSFVDREDYSNQPQHF. The variable domain in full, with the rest retrieved from reference TRBV7-3 and TRBJ1-5, is GAGVSQTPSNKVTEKGKYVELRCDPISGHTALYWYRQSLGQGPEFLIYFQGTGAADDSGLPNDRFFAVRPEGSVSTLKIQRTERGDSAVYLCASSFVDREDYSNQPQHFGDGTRLSIL.

The J gene is TRBJ1-2, the V gene TRBV15; TRBD1 aligns across 10 bases. The V and J ends lost 4 bases and 6 bases, in that order; junction bases with no gene match: 5. This CDR3 is built from 14 residues. Germline CDR1 is LNHNV and CDR2 is YYDKDF (reference sequence). The CDR3 is CATSTSGTGDGYTF. In DNA form, the CDR3 reads TGTGCCACCAGCACTTCCGGGACAGGGGATGGCTACACCTTC.

The V gene is TRBV6-5, the J gene TRBJ2-3; tentatively, D is TRBD2 (5 bases). The V gene lost 6 bases and the J gene lost 5 bases, with 9 bases spanning the gap. CDR1 MNHEY and CDR2 SVGAGI come from the germline V gene. The CDR3 consists of 12 residues. The CDR3 region has the DNA TGTGCCAGCAGCCGCGGAGGAGATACGCAGTATTTT. It yields the protein CASSRGGDTQYF.

The CDR3 here is CASGLSPRTGVDHEQYF. DNA of the CDR3: TGTGCTAGTGGTTTGTCCCCCCGGACAGGGGTGGACCACGAGCAGTACTTC. The gene calls are TRBV12-5 and TRBJ2-7, with 9 bases identical to TRBD1. The junction had 13 bases not matched to a gene; V was cut back by 2 bases and J by 5 bases. CDR3 length: 17 amino acids. Germline CDR1 and CDR2: LGHNT and FRNRAP.

The J gene is TRBJ1-1, the V gene TRBV19, with D hard to call. The germline gives CDR1 LNHDA, CDR2 SQIVND (reference sequence). CDR3 length equals 14 residues. Trimming pared 3 bases from V and 5 bases from J, leaving 13 bases between. CDR3 loop: CASSISLLGTEAFF. The CDR3 DNA reads as TGTGCCAGTAGTATTTCGTTGTTGGGGACTGAAGCTTTCTTT.

The chain combines TRBV5-1 with TRBJ2-3; 13 bases align to TRBD2. Trimming cost V 3 bases and J 4 bases; bases outside gene matches: 8. Germline values: CDR1 SGHRS, CDR2 YFSETQ. This CDR3 spans 17 amino acids. CDR3 region: CASSSTWTSGGADTQYF. The CDR3 region has the DNA TGCGCCAGCAGCTCCACTTGGACTAGCGGGGGCGCAGATACGCAGTATTTT. Complete variable domain (other parts from reference TRBV5-1 and TRBJ2-3): KAGVTQTPRYLIKTRGQQVTLSCSPISGHRSVSWYQQTPGQGLQFLFEYFSETQRNKGNFPGRFSGRQFSNSRSEMNVSTLELGDSALYLCASSSTWTSGGADTQYFGPGTRLTVL.

This chain joins TRBV2 and TRBJ2-5; TRBD2 matches 8 bases. The V segment lost 11 bases and the J segment 5 bases; nucleotides outside the gene matches: 16. CDR1 is SNHLY, CDR2 FYNNEI, per germline. This CDR3 is built from 15 residues. The CDR3 DNA reads as TGTGCCGGGCAGGTCGGGAGCGCTAGCGGGGAGACCCAGTACTTC. Amino acid sequence: CAGQVGSASGETQYF.

This chain joins TRBV5-1 and TRBJ2-1, with D unclear. This CDR3 has 16 amino acids. CDR1 is SGHRS, CDR2 YFSETQ, per germline. V shed 1 base and J shed 0 bases, with 11 bases lying between them. The CDR3 DNA reads TGCGCCAGCAGCTTGAGGCTGTCCGTCTCCTACAATGAGCAGTTCTTC. Amino acids: CASSLRLSVSYNEQFF.

V usage is TRBV6-6 and J usage is TRBJ1-4, with a possible D match to TRBD1 (5 bases). CDR3 length: 12 amino acids. Germline-derived CDR1 and CDR2 are MNHNY and SVGAGI (reference sequence). V lost 9 bases and J lost 8, with 13 bases in between. Here the CDR3 DNA reads TGTGCCAGTGCCCAGGGAGGGGAAAAACTGTTTTTT. Translation gives CASAQGGEKLFF.

The gene calls are TRBV5-6 and TRBJ1-2, with unresolved D. Trimming cost V 2 bases and J 4 bases, with 6 bases left between them. Germline assignment: CDR1 SGHDT and CDR2 YYEEEE. The CDR3 consists of 12 residues. The CDR3: CASSFDLYGYTF. The DNA of the CDR3 is TGTGCCAGCAGCTTTGACCTCTATGGCTACACCTTC.

The rearrangement joins TRBV7-2 to TRBJ2-3, with unresolved D. This CDR3 contains 13 residues. Germline-derived CDR1 and CDR2 are SGHTA and FQGNSA. V was trimmed by 1 base and J by 5 bases, leaving 7 bases between them. The CDR3 here is CASSLEMGDTQYF. The CDR3 DNA sequence: TGTGCCAGCAGCTTAGAAATGGGAGATACGCAGTATTTT.

The rearrangement uses TRBV9 and TRBJ2-7; 7 nucleotides line up with TRBD1. This CDR3 has 15 amino acids. The trim removed 3 bases at V and 0 bases at J, leaving 6 bases unmatched. Germline V gene lookup returns CDR1 SGDLS and CDR2 YYNGEE. The chain's CDR3 is CASSAEQGPSYEQYF. As DNA, the CDR3 is TGTGCCAGCAGCGCGGAACAGGGGCCCTCCTACGAGCAGTACTTC.

The DNA for the CDR3 is TGTGCCAGCAGCCAAGCATCGGACACCTACGAGCAGTACTTC. This translates into CASSQASDTYEQYF. The V and J genes are TRBV4-2 and TRBJ2-7; D might be TRBD1 (5 bases). The length of the CDR3 is 14 residues. V dropped 1 base and J dropped 2 bases, with 9 bases sitting between them. Germline V gene data show CDR1 as LGHNA and CDR2 as YNFKEQ.

This chain uses TRBV18 with TRBJ1-1; D may be TRBD1 (5 bases). Trimming pared 6 bases from V and 2 bases from J, leaving 10 bases between. Germline assignment: CDR1 KGHSH and CDR2 LQKENI. CDR3 length: 13 residues. Here the CDR3 DNA reads TGTGCCAGCTCCCTTCAGGGCAACACTGAAGCTTTCTTT. Protein: CASSLQGNTEAFF.

The V gene is TRBV7-6, the J gene TRBJ2-7; TRBD2 aligns across 9 bases. Looked up from germline, CDR1 is SGHVS and CDR2 is FNYEAQ. CDR3 length: 15 amino acids. J gave up 3 bases and V 3 bases, and 6 bases lay outside the gene matches. The CDR3 sequence: CASSLGSGGFYEQYF. In nucleotides, the CDR3 is TGTGCCAGCAGCTTGGGCAGCGGGGGGTTCTACGAGCAGTACTTC.

The chain has TRBV27 and TRBJ2-1, with a tentative D call TRBD2 (5 bases). Germline V gives CDR1 MNHEY, CDR2 SMNVEV (reference sequence). The CDR3 totals 17 residues. The V gene lost 4 bases and the J gene lost 6 bases, with 22 bases spanning the gap. CDR3 sequence reads: CASSSPGWIFPPNEQFF. Here the CDR3 DNA reads TGTGCCAGCAGTTCCCCGGGGTGGATTTTTCCCCCCAATGAGCAGTTCTTC.

The chain uses TRBV7-6 and TRBJ2-1; possible D gene TRBD2, 6 bases. The CDR3 is 14 amino acids. V was shortened by 2 bases and J by 8 bases, with 13 bases between the two germline ends. CDR1 is SGHVS, CDR2 FNYEAQ, per germline. The CDR3 bases are TGTGCCAGCAGCTTATCACAACTAGCCGATGAGCAGTTCTTC. It is translated as CASSLSQLADEQFF.

This chain joins TRBV7-2 and TRBJ1-6; D perhaps matches TRBD1 (5 bases). The CDR3 covers 16 residues. CDR1 and CDR2 from the germline V gene are SGHTA and FQGNSA. V lost 3 bases and J lost 1, with 10 bases in between. The CDR3 here is CASSFTGPSYNSPLHF. CDR3 DNA sequence: TGTGCCAGCAGCTTCACGGGGCCGTCCTATAATTCACCCCTCCACTTT.

The J gene is TRBJ2-2, the V gene TRBV5-1; a weak D match, TRBD1 (7 bases). V gave up 1 base and J gave up 0 bases, with 25 bases separating them. In germline, CDR1 is SGHRS, CDR2 YFSETQ. CDR3 length: 21 residues. CDR3 protein: CASSLRTISRGEIANTGELFF. CDR3 DNA sequence: TGCGCCAGCAGCTTGAGAACGATCTCCAGGGGGGAGATAGCGAACACCGGGGAGCTGTTTTTT.

The V gene is TRBV27, the J gene TRBJ2-5, with 10 bases matching TRBD2. Trimming took 7 bases from V and 5 from J; bases not matched to a gene: 7. The V gene's germline CDR1 is MNHEY and CDR2 SMNVEV (reference sequence). The CDR3 loop spans 14 amino acids. The DNA for the CDR3 is TGTGCCAGCAAAGAGCGGGGGGGCCGGGAGACCCAGTACTTC. Residues: CASKERGGRETQYF.

The rearrangement links TRBV5-1 to TRBJ2-1; no clear D. Germline V lookup: CDR1 SGHRS, CDR2 YFSETQ. The CDR3 sequence is 13 residues long. V was pared by 6 bases and J by 4 bases, with 11 bases between. The CDR3 loop reads CASTLSGYNEQFF. CDR3 nucleotide sequence: TGCGCCAGCACACTAAGTGGATACAATGAGCAGTTCTTC.

J is TRBJ1-5 and V is TRBV12-5; D is perhaps TRBD1 (5 bases). Germline V gene lookup returns CDR1 LGHNT and CDR2 FRNRAP. This CDR3 has 14 residues. V lost 3 bases, J lost 5 bases, and 11 bases lay in between. CDR3 sequence: CASGFGGVDQPQHF. The CDR3 coding sequence is TGTGCTAGTGGTTTCGGAGGGGTTGATCAGCCCCAGCATTTT.